This TCR beta chain was captured by sequencing in a study of identical twins. Whole-study findings and limits: With abundant cord blood beta clonotypes, insertions were fewer; memory repertoires showed no such pattern. Out-of-frame alpha sequences shared between twins exhibited an excess of low generation probability.

TCRdb reprocessed the 5' RACE reads with MiXCR, giving one entry per CDR3 protein. The top ten clones hold around 1.6% of a sample with 700,000 to 950,000 distinct CDR3 sequences, roughly an eighth of them seen once. As for this clonotype: No antigen is known for it.

All donors were healthy Caucasians. Between the trimmed V and J ends, which lost 0 bases and 9 bases, there was a span of 13 bases. The length of the CDR3 is 14 residues. From germline, CDR1 is ENHRY and CDR2 SYGVKD. The data also belong to a second study, concerning yellow fever vaccine responses in identical twins.

V usage is TRBV10-3 and J usage is TRBJ2-3, with D possibly being TRBD2 (5 bases). The receptor comes from a woman under 30 in good health. Sequenced input: PBMCs. For the CDR3, the DNA is TGTGCCATCAGTGAGTCGCCGGACCGAGGGACGCAGTATTTT. Translated, it gives CAISESPDRGTQYF.